This T cell receptor beta chain was profiled in a study of blood T cell repertoires in COVID-19. Study information: PBMCs, B-cell-depleted T cells, or T cells were the source of the cDNA or gDNA that made up the material.

CDR3 length: 18 residues. V shed 1 base and J 1 base; nucleotides not matched to a gene: 12. Germline-derived CDR1 and CDR2 are GTSNPN and SVGIG (reference sequence). Original processing notes: Reference gene primer amplification yielded estimated nucleated cell counts. Clones were sequenced by immunoSEQ multiplex PCR, and TCRdb holds only the in-frame ones, with some missing. The V and J calls and clone size come from that table; D and trimming were worked out from the DNA. The data contain 200,000 to 250,000 clones, about 88% of them singletons. The rearrangement joins TRBV30 to TRBJ1-5; 8 bases fit TRBD1. The receptor was isolated from a man in his forties or fifties who had recovered from COVID-19. The sequenced sample consisted of peripheral blood. The CDR3 DNA reads TGTGCCTGGAGTGAAGGGGGCAGGGGGCGGAGGAGCAATCAGCCCCAGCATTTT. This translates into CAWSEGGRGRRSNQPQHF.